The 29 T cell receptor beta chains listed next were all sequenced from one sample in a study of CD4 T cells in relation to SARS-CoV-2 and coronaviruses. Sequencing was performed with immunoSEQ multiplex PCR; in TCRdb, only in-frame clones are kept and a portion is missing. The sample has tens of thousands of clones, over 60% seen once. CD4+ T cells from unexposed donors were obtained before the COVID-19 pandemic (2011-2018). Isolation of CD4+ T cells took place after approximately 10 days in culture. These receptors are not linked to any known antigen. Specimen: CD4+ T cells from PBMCs, cultured in vitro. The receptor source for this set is a human donor in good health.

The V and J genes are TRBV3-1 (or the pseudogene TRBV3-2) and TRBJ2-5, with D unclear. Germline lookup yields CDR1 LGHDT and CDR2 YNNKEL (reference sequence). V was shortened by 0 bases and J by 5 bases, with 7 bases between the two germline ends. This CDR3 spans 13 amino acids. The CDR3 sequence: CASSQEVLETQYF. CDR3 DNA: TGTGCCAGCAGCCAAGAAGTTCTCGAGACCCAGTACTTC.

The V call is TRBV7-8, the J call TRBJ2-1, with TRBD1 identical over 7 bases. The junction had 7 bases not matched to a gene; V was cut back by 5 bases and J by 9 bases. The V gene's germline CDR1 is SGHVS and CDR2 FQNEAQ. The CDR3 contains 13 residues. The CDR3 loop is CASSRYRGLEQFF. CDR3 in DNA: TGTGCCAGCAGCAGATATAGGGGGCTTGAGCAGTTCTTC.

This clone was detected once. The rearrangement joins TRBV9 to TRBJ2-5, with D maybe TRBD2 (5 bases). The V and J ends lost 0 bases and 5 bases respectively, with 14 bases between them. This CDR3 region has 15 residues. Germline values: CDR1 SGDLS, CDR2 YYNGEE. CDR3 sequence: CASSVDVGERETQYF. The CDR3 DNA follows: TGTGCCAGCAGCGTAGATGTGGGAGAGCGGGAGACCCAGTACTTC.

The chain links TRBV20-1 to TRBJ1-1, with D perhaps TRBD1 (5 bases). CDR1 is DFQATT and CDR2 is SNEGSKA in the germline V gene (reference sequence). V lost 6 bases and J 6 bases, leaving 11 bases between the germline ends. This CDR3 has 11 amino acids. The DNA for the CDR3 is TGCAGTGCCCCGCAGGGAGCTGAAGCTTTCTTT. It specifies CSAPQGAEAFF.

This rearrangement joins TRBV7-3 to TRBJ2-3; D is possibly TRBD1 (7 bases). CDR3 length: 14 amino acids. CDR1 is SGHTA and CDR2 is FQGTGA in the germline V gene. V was pared by 9 bases and J by 3 bases, with 16 bases between. Written as DNA, the CDR3 is TGTGCCAGTGGACCCTCAGGGGGGACAGATACGCAGTATTTT. It codes for CASGPSGGTDTQYF.

The chain couples TRBV6-6 to TRBJ1-4, with D possibly being TRBD1 (6 bases). In germline, CDR1 is MNHNY, CDR2 SVGAGI (reference sequence). V lost 6 bases, J lost 6 bases, and 14 bases lay in between. The length of the CDR3 is 14 residues. CDR3 residues: CASSATGRDEKLFF. For the CDR3, the DNA is TGTGCCAGCAGCGCAACAGGGAGGGATGAAAAACTGTTTTTT.

This clone was picked up a small number of times. The genes are TRBV12-3 or TRBV12-4 and TRBJ1-3, with unresolved D. V was clipped by 1 base and J by 4 bases, with 5 bases between them. CDR3 length equals 13 residues. CDR3 DNA sequence: TGTGCCAGCAGTTTAGGCGCCGGAAACACCATATATTTT. This gives the protein CASSLGAGNTIYF.

The chain links TRBV11-2 to TRBJ2-7; 13 nucleotides line up with TRBD2. This CDR3 has 15 residues. Looked up from germline, CDR1 is SGHAT and CDR2 is FQNNGV. V was clipped by 5 bases and J by 3 bases; unmatched bases: 4. CDR3 nucleotide sequence: TGTGCCAGCAGCGCGGGGACTAGCGGGGACTACGAGCAGTACTTC. Residues: CASSAGTSGDYEQYF.

In DNA form, the CDR3 reads TGTGCCAGCAGCTCCGGACTTTCCCCCTACGAGCAGTACTTC. This translates into CASSSGLSPYEQYF. This rearrangement joins TRBV6-2 or TRBV6-3 to TRBJ2-7; possible D gene TRBD2, 5 bases. The germline V and J ends were trimmed by 6 bases and 2 bases, with 14 bases remaining between them. The CDR3 sequence is 14 residues long. Germline V CDR1 and CDR2: MNHEY, SVGEGT.

The chain employs TRBV3-1 (or the pseudogene TRBV3-2) and TRBJ1-6; no reliable D call. V lost 1 base and J 6 bases, leaving 4 bases between the germline ends. The germline V gene encodes CDR1 LGHDT and CDR2 YNNKEL (reference sequence). This CDR3 is built from 13 residues. CDR3 sequence: CASSQGGNSPLHF. The CDR3, as DNA: TGTGCCAGCAGCCAAGGTGGTAATTCACCCCTCCACTTT.

The V and J genes are TRBV5-4 and TRBJ2-3; D is uncertain. V was clipped by 0 bases and J by 9 bases, with 5 bases between them. Germline V gene data show CDR1 as SGHNT and CDR2 as YYREEE (reference sequence). The CDR3 length is 11 residues. For the CDR3, the DNA is TGTGCCAGCAGCTTGGACCTGACGCAGTATTTT. Translated, it gives CASSLDLTQYF. The full variable domain, in which reference TRBV5-4 and TRBJ2-3 provide the parts outside the CDR3, is ETGVTQSPTHLIKTRGQQVTLRCSSQSGHNTVSWYQQALGQGPQFIFQYYREEENGRGNFPPRFSGLQFPNYSSELNVNALELDDSALYLCASSLDLTQYFGPGTRLTVL.

This chain connects TRBV4-1 to TRBJ2-1; D might be TRBD1 or TRBD2, each matching 5 bases. There are 16 residues in the CDR3. CDR1 and CDR2 from the germline V gene are MGHRA and YSYEKL. The V end lost 2 bases, the J end lost 7 bases, and 18 bases lay between the germline ends. The CDR3 bases are TGCGCCAGCAGCCAAACTGGGACGGCGCCAAGGAATGAGCAGTTCTTC. Translation gives CASSQTGTAPRNEQFF.

CDR3 nucleotide sequence: TGTGCCAGCTGCCGGGACACTAATTCCTACGAGCAGTACTTC. This encodes CASCRDTNSYEQYF. This chain connects TRBV18 to TRBJ2-7; perhaps TRBD1 as D (6 bases). V lost 7 bases and J 1 base, leaving 14 bases between the germline ends. The germline V gene has CDR1 KGHSH and CDR2 LQKENI. This CDR3 comprises 14 residues.

This chain connects TRBV6-2 or TRBV6-3 to TRBJ2-3; 7 bases are a match to TRBD1. The CDR3 runs to 16 residues. The germline V gene has CDR1 MNHEY and CDR2 SVGEGT. V was clipped by 0 bases and J by 6 bases; unmatched bases: 9. The CDR3 sequence is CASSYSGTAQMDTQYF. Here the CDR3 DNA reads TGTGCCAGCAGTTACTCCGGGACAGCACAAATGGATACGCAGTATTTT.

The J gene is TRBJ1-4, the V gene TRBV7-9; a weak D match, TRBD1 (5 bases). CDR1 is SEHNR, CDR2 FQNEAQ, per germline (reference sequence). CDR3 size: 14 residues. Trimming cost V 5 bases and J 5 bases, with 12 bases left between them. The DNA of the CDR3 is TGTGCCAGCAGCGAAGATTGGGGGAATGAAAAACTGTTTTTT. Residues: CASSEDWGNEKLFF.

On this clone itself: Its ends do not fully match the called genes, so a read error is possible. The genes are TRBV3-1 (or the pseudogene TRBV3-2) and TRBJ2-2, with D maybe TRBD2 (6 bases). From germline, CDR1 is LGHDT and CDR2 YNNKEL (reference sequence). The CDR3 is made up of 16 amino acids. CDR3 residues: CASSQGAGRNAGELFF. For the CDR3, the DNA is TGTGCCAGCAGCCAAGGCGCAGGGAGGAACGCCGGGGAGCTGTTTTTT.

The DNA of the CDR3 is TGTGCCAGCAGCACCGGGACACAGAACACTGAAGCTTTCTTT. Encoded protein: CASSTGTQNTEAFF. The gene calls are TRBV11-3 and TRBJ1-1; tentatively, D is TRBD1 (6 bases). The V and J ends lost 5 bases and 1 base respectively, with 11 bases between them. This CDR3 comprises 14 residues. Germline loops: CDR1 SGHNT, CDR2 YENEEA.

The CDR3 DNA reads as TGTGCCAGCAGCTTAGATCTTGCAAGTGAGCAGTTCTTC. The encoded protein is CASSLDLASEQFF. This rearrangement joins TRBV11-2 to TRBJ2-1; D is undetermined. V lost 0 bases and J lost 9, with 9 bases in between. This CDR3 region has 13 residues. Germline lookup yields CDR1 SGHAT and CDR2 FQNNGV.

The chain recombines TRBV7-3 with TRBJ2-3; 14 nucleotides line up with TRBD2. Germline values: CDR1 SGHTA, CDR2 FQGTGA. The V gene end was trimmed by 5 bases and the J gene end by 4 bases; junction bases not matched to a gene: 5. The CDR3 totals 16 residues. As DNA, the CDR3 is TGTGCCAGCAGCCAGGGACTAGCGGGAGTAGCAGATACGCAGTATTTT. The encoded protein is CASSQGLAGVADTQYF.

The chain has TRBV19 and TRBJ2-1, with TRBD2 identical over 9 bases. With V trimmed by 6 bases and J by 6 bases, 15 bases remained unmatched. The CDR3 covers 17 residues. CDR1 and CDR2 from the germline V gene are LNHDA and SQIVND (reference sequence). DNA of the CDR3: TGTGCCAGTAGGGTCAGGGGAGTGGCGGGAGGGGCCAATGAGCAGTTCTTC. Translating it yields CASRVRGVAGGANEQFF.

The J gene is TRBJ1-1, the V gene TRBV6-4; 9 bases match TRBD1. The CDR3 runs to 14 residues. With 6 bases clipped from V and 0 bases from J, the junction kept 2 bases outside the gene matches. Germline V gene sequence: CDR1 MRHNA, CDR2 SNTAGT. As DNA, the CDR3 is TGTGCCAGCAGAGACAGGGGGATGAACACTGAAGCTTTCTTT. It codes for CASRDRGMNTEAFF.

The sample holds a few counts of this clone. An end of the junction differs from the germline gene, which may be a read error. This chain connects TRBV19 to TRBJ1-2, with 7 bases identical to TRBD1. Germline-derived CDR1 and CDR2 are LNHDA and SQIVND (reference sequence). This CDR3 is built from 13 residues. CDR3 nucleotides: TGTGCCAGTAGTGTAGACAGGGTGCCTGGCTACACCTTC. This encodes CASSVDRVPGYTF.

The chain carries TRBV4-3 and TRBJ1-1, with D uncertain. Germline CDR1 is LGHNA and CDR2 is YSLEER. CDR3 length equals 14 residues. The ends were cut back, 3 bases at V and 1 base at J, with 9 bases in the middle. CDR3 residues: CASSQTHRNTEAFF. The DNA of the CDR3 is TGCGCCAGCAGCCAGACCCACAGGAACACTGAAGCTTTCTTT.

The J gene is TRBJ2-2, the V gene TRBV10-3; D uncertain. V was pared by 0 bases and J by 2 bases, with 7 bases between. Germline V gene lookup returns CDR1 ENHRY and CDR2 SYGVKD. This CDR3 is 15 amino acids long. The CDR3 coding sequence is TGTGCCATCAGTGAGTCGACGGCCAACACCGGGGAGCTGTTTTTT. Translating it yields CAISESTANTGELFF.

The chain links TRBV4-1 to TRBJ2-2; D is uncertain. The CDR3 is made up of 17 amino acids. Looked up from germline, CDR1 is MGHRA and CDR2 is YSYEKL. The V gene lost 0 bases and the J gene lost 2 bases, with 13 bases spanning the gap. The CDR3 sequence: CASSQDAGFTNTGELFF. DNA of the CDR3: TGCGCCAGCAGCCAAGATGCCGGGTTCACCAACACCGGGGAGCTGTTTTTT.

This clone showed up just once. The J gene is TRBJ2-1, the V gene TRBV5-8; possibly TRBD2 for D (5 bases). This CDR3 region has 14 residues. Germline V gene sequence: CDR1 SGHTS, CDR2 YDEGEE. V was shortened by 1 base and J by 8 bases, with 13 bases between the two germline ends. The CDR3 DNA reads TGTGCCAGCAGCTTGCGAACTAGGGCCCATGAGCAGTTCTTC. Amino acid sequence: CASSLRTRAHEQFF.

This chain connects TRBV9 to TRBJ2-2; D may be TRBD1 (6 bases). This CDR3 is built from 17 residues. The germline V and J ends were trimmed by 0 bases and 2 bases, with 14 bases remaining between them. Germline values: CDR1 SGDLS, CDR2 YYNGEE. This CDR3 reads CASSVGGPAVNTGELFF. CDR3 nucleotide sequence: TGTGCCAGCAGCGTAGGGGGGCCAGCGGTCAACACCGGGGAGCTGTTTTTT. The variable domain in full, completed from reference TRBV9 and TRBJ2-2, reads DSGVTQTPKHLITATGQRVTLRCSPRSGDLSVYWYQQSLDQGLQFLIQYYNGEERAKGNILERFSAQQFPDLHSELNLSSLELGDSALYFCASSVGGPAVNTGELFFGEGSRLTVL.

The V call is TRBV7-8, the J call TRBJ1-1; unclear D gene. V lost 3 bases to trimming and J lost 2 bases, with 10 bases between them. The CDR3 is made up of 14 amino acids. Germline CDR1 is SGHVS and CDR2 is FQNEAQ. In nucleotides, the CDR3 is TGTGCCAGCAGCTTTGAAGGAGATAACACTGAAGCTTTCTTT. This translates into CASSFEGDNTEAFF.

The chain joins TRBV7-3 to TRBJ2-5; 10 bases map to TRBD2. Germline V CDR1 and CDR2: SGHTA, FQGTGA. The CDR3 runs 16 residues. V was pared by 0 bases and J by 4 bases, with 5 bases of the junction left unmatched. CDR3 DNA: TGTGCCAGCAGCTTAACGGAGGCTAGCGGGAGAGAGACCCAGTACTTC. The encoded protein is CASSLTEASGRETQYF.